A selection of T cell receptor beta chains follows, all from one sample in a study of blood T cell repertoires in COVID-19. Measured with immunoSEQ multiplex PCR; TCRdb has only the in-frame clones, and not every one. The table lists about 85,000 clones, approximately 89% of them singletons. The sequenced sample consisted of peripheral blood. These receptor sequences come from a man in his forties or fifties with acute or convalescent COVID-19. Each CDR3 is given with its conserved first and last residue. A D gene is named only where the DNA matches it firmly.

length	V	J	D	CDR3	DNA
16	TRBV10-3	TRBJ2-1	TRBD2	CAISFNGGAVSDEQFF	TGTGCCATCAGCTTCAACGGGGGGGCAGTCAGCGATGAGCAGTTCTTC
16	TRBV11-2	TRBJ1-3	TRBD1	CASSPPEGAKGNTIYF	TGTGCCAGCAGCCCCCCCGAGGGGGCAAAAGGAAACACCATATATTTT
15	TRBV4-1	TRBJ2-6	TRBD1	CASSLTGAGANVLTF	TGCGCCAGCAGCCTGACAGGGGCTGGGGCCAACGTCCTGACTTTC
15	TRBV7-2	TRBJ1-3	.	CASSLGAGSGNTIYF	TGTGCCAGCAGCTTAGGGGCAGGGTCTGGAAACACCATATATTTT
19	TRBV27	TRBJ2-1	TRBD1	CASSLSITRQGARYNEQFF	TGTGCCAGCAGTTTATCGATAACGCGACAGGGGGCTCGGTACAATGAGCAGTTCTTC
15	TRBV18	TRBJ2-2	.	CASSQVRGETGELFF	TGTGCCAGCTCACAGGTCAGGGGAGAAACCGGGGAGCTGTTTTTT
12	TRBV30	TRBJ1-2	.	CAWGPGLYGYTF	TGTGCCTGGGGTCCAGGCCTCTATGGCTACACCTTC
14	TRBV5-1	TRBJ2-5	TRBD1	CASSQGTAQETQYF	TGCGCCAGCAGCCAGGGGACAGCCCAAGAGACCCAGTACTTC
13	TRBV2	TRBJ1-1	.	CASSESGNTEAFF	TGTGCCAGCAGTGAATCCGGTAACACTGAAGCTTTCTTT
13	TRBV12-3/TRBV12-4	TRBJ1-6	.	CASRPSGSSPLHF	TGTGCCAGCCGCCCCTCAGGATCTTCACCCCTCCACTTT
16	TRBV5-1	TRBJ2-2	TRBD2	CASSFSAGANTGELFF	TGCGCCAGCAGCTTCTCTGCGGGGGCGAACACCGGGGAGCTGTTTTTT
13	TRBV6-5	TRBJ1-3	.	CASSSSRGDTIYF	TGTGCCAGCAGTTCCAGTCGGGGTGACACCATATATTTT